This T cell receptor beta chain was retrieved from a study of T-cell memory formation after mild COVID-19 (dated by TCRdb to the early 2020s). With regard to the full study: TCR sequence clusters from the two donors were largely donor specific. In a couple of donors, T-cell clones that expanded and contracted after mild COVID-19 were tracked by sequencing TCRalpha and TCRbeta repertoires over time. Two young, previously healthy adult volunteers, one female and one male, were included in the cohort.

The sequencer was an Illumina NovaSeq 6000. Using 5'RACE with constant-segment primers, TCRalpha and TCRbeta cDNA libraries were constructed, with sample barcodes and unique molecular identifiers added in the process. RNA was extracted from every sample with Trizol reagent. Library amplification was performed in two PCR steps, and a second sample barcode and Illumina TruSeq adapters were introduced in the second step. Libraries were sequenced on an Illumina NovaSeq with 2 x 150 bp paired-end reads. Concerning the study's data processing: Reads were demultiplexed and collapsed into UMI-guided consensus sequences with migec v1.2.7. Using mixcr v2.1.11, the UMI consensuses were aligned to TRA and TRB V and J templates and assembled into clonotypes. A clonotype was counted as expanded or contracted only if both edgeR and NoisET called the change significant, with noise models trained on biological replicates. For edgeR calls, the thresholds were a false discovery rate-adjusted p below 0.01 and a log2 fold-change of 1. PCA with hierarchical clustering of max-normalized trajectories of the 1000 most abundant clonotypes was used as exploratory dynamics analysis. Separately sequenced CD4+ and CD8+ repertoires were used to assign the CD4 or CD8 phenotype of responding clones. The public reads were run again by TCRdb, first through fastp at Q25 and then through MiXCR, and only productive beta chains were kept. One record per CDR3 amino acid sequence lists the most common genes and DNA. For this entry, the V and J calls and clone size follow TCRdb and not the study's own pipeline. The sample includes roughly 280,000 distinct CDR3 sequences, with around 15% observed a single time. The ten largest make up more than 20% of the sample.

About this clonotype itself: The antigen it recognizes is unknown. No clone much larger than this one lies a single base away; base qualities are absent.

PBMCs were isolated by Ficoll-Paque density gradient centrifugation. At the junction V is shortened by 3 bases and J by 5 bases; bases outside the gene matches: 7. The CDR3 spans 15 residues, from the cysteine through the phenylalanine. The retained sequence is limited to the CDR3, 45 bases, with the frame set at the first base. The germline V gene (reference sequence) provides CDR1 SEHNR and CDR2 FQNEAQ. Paper-wide results and their limitations: From day 15 to 85, contracting clones showed balanced CD4/CD8 phenotypes, whereas a second wave of clones that expanded from day 15 to 37 leaned towards CD4+. The second-wave clones that peaked on day 37 were not confirmed to be SARS-CoV-2 specific. The detection of some responding clones in pre-infection memory suggests that pre-existing cross-reactive memory T cells joined the SARS-CoV-2 response. Contracting CD4+ clones turned up mainly in the CM and EM memory subsets, whereas EMRA was where CD8+ clones were enriched. The study covered only a couple of mild cases, and larger cohorts including severe cases with pre-infection samples were considered necessary.

The sample consisted of PBMCs or a T cell subset sorted from them (not recorded which). This receptor was identified in a man between 18 and 29 years old who had mild COVID-19 (a few samples of this study predate the infection). The sample titles of this study are shuffled in the database, so cell type and time point are left out; the donor was told from shared clones. In this chain, TRBV7-9 is recombined with TRBJ2-5, with 9 junctional bases fitting TRBD1. The CDR3 here reads CASSLGDRASETQYF. The sequence in DNA is TGTGCCAGCAGCTTGGGGGACAGGGCAAGTGAGACCCAGTACTTC.